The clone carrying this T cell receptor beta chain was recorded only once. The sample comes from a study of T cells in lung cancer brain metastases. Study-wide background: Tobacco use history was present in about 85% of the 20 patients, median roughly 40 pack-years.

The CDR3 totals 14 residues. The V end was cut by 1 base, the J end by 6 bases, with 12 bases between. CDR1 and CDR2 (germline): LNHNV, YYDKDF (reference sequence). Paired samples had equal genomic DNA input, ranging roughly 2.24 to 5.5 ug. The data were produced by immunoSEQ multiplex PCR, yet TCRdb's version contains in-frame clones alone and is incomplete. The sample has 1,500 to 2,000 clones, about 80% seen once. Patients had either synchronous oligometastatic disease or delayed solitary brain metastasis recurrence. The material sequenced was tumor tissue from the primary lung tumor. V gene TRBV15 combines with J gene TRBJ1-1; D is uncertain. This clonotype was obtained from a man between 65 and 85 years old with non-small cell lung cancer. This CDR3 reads CATSRGGNFPEAFF. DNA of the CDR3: TGTGCCACCAGCAGAGGCGGGAATTTTCCTGAAGCTTTCTTT.